Included here is one TCR beta chain sequence, with context. Its antigen specificity is not known. The record has no base qualities; no much larger clone is one base away. Using bias-controlled multiplex PCR with the immunoSEQ v3 hsTCRB kit, the TCR beta CDR3 regions were amplified from genomic DNA. An Illumina NextSeq 500 was used to sequence the TCR libraries, reaching approximately 2 million read pairs at survey level or roughly 5-6.5 million at deep level. The source study handled its data this way. The immunoSEQ Analyzer software assigned V, D and J genes, filtered out non-productive sequences, and reported clonality. Repertoires were compared using productive Simpson clonality and Morisita overlap index of productive TRB rearrangements between infused TIL and blood. TCRdb provides this immuneACCESS table in a form limited to in-frame rearrangements. Some clones are lacking; in checked studies, under half of them reflect an unresolved V gene, and why the rest are absent is not known. V and J calls and clone size follow that table, whereas D and trimming were derived from the DNA. The sample table lists several thousand clones, 64% of them with a count of one. In total, the top ten clones hold 5% to 7% of the sample.

Via the germline V gene, CDR1 is MDHEN and CDR2 SYDVKM. V is cut by 5 bases and J by 7 bases, and the space between the germline ends is 17 bases. From its cysteine to its phenylalanine, the CDR3 spans 14 amino acids. Only the CDR3 DNA stays, 42 bases, in frame from base 1. The data derive from a study of TIL therapy for anti-PD-1-resistant metastatic lung cancer (dated by TCRdb to the early 2020s). A note on the overall study: Enrolled patients had a median age of 54 years (range 38-75) and a median tumor PD-L1 proportion score of around 5.6%. Most of the cohort had lung adenocarcinoma, including a handful of EGFR-mutant tumors and two ALK-rearranged tumors, and half of the patients were either current or former smokers. T cell receptor beta sequencing of tumor and peripheral blood was used to follow clonotypes across the tumor, the expanded TIL product and serial blood samples. A median non-synonymous tumor mutation burden of about 1.5 mutations per megabase was determined across the cohort by whole-exome sequencing.

Overall results and qualifications from the work: Higher clonality and lower diversity were observed in expanded TIL cultures than in baseline intratumoral T cells (median clonality approximately 6.4% vs 31%, p < 0.0001). The cohort was highly selected, with more treatment-naive, never-smoker and oncogene-addicted patients than typical, limiting generalizability. The study protocol defined all tumor marker inferences as exploratory. Clonal turnover during TIL culture was high, and many clones enriched in the product were not detected in the baseline tumor, suggesting clonal contraction instead of faithful expansion.

The time point label of this sample denotes: pre-treatment sample, taken before nivolumab and TIL therapy. The baseline tumor samples, taken from the same resection that was used to grow TIL, were excised metastases, most often pleural nodules or supraclavicular lymph nodes. Before any PD-1/PD-L1 blockade was given, tumors were harvested, nivolumab was then administered, and patients who progressed went on to receive lymphodepletion, an infusion of expanded TIL, and IL-2. Between late 2017 and early 2020, a dual-center phase I trial enrolled adults who had stage 4 NSCLC. The samples were drawn from an open-label, single-arm phase I trial testing tumor-infiltrating lymphocyte therapy combined with nivolumab in advanced non-small cell lung cancer. Parts of each resected tumor were snap-frozen in liquid nitrogen and kept at -80 degrees C. Tumor regions of interest were chosen on H&E sections by laser-capture macrodissection, pulverized into roughly 14 mg aliquots, and extracted with Qiagen Allprep kits.

Specimen: tumor tissue, collected at baseline. Recombination connected TRBV28 to TRBJ1-2; perhaps TRBD1 is the D gene, with 5 bases matching. The receptor comes from a person aged 25 to 85 with non-small cell lung cancer. The nucleotides are TGTGCCAGCAGTCCGAGTTTTTCGGGGGGTGGCTACACCTTC. Translated, this gives CASSPSFSGGGYTF.